This T cell receptor beta chain was recovered during a study of CXCR3-negative and CXCR3-positive naive CD8 T cells. Looking at the study overall: About 140 million TRB reads in total, about 1.5 +/- 0.3 million per library.

To note about this clonotype: The antigen is not known.

UMI-labeled 5' RACE TRB cDNA libraries were prepared from the cells. TCRdb reanalyzed the 5' RACE reads and collapses them to one entry per CDR3 protein, without DNA. Its table records over 70,000 distinct CDR3 sequences. Points from the study as a whole: The authors found comparable surface CD5 between naive subsets and inferred TCR strength from TRB CDR3 properties. Similar TRBV-TRBJ usage characterized naive CXCR3-negative and CXCR3-positive cells; memory cells differed.

The CDR3 extends over 12 amino acids. The germline CDR1 and CDR2 sequences are SEHNR and FQNEAQ (reference sequence). The genes are TRBV7-9 and TRBJ1-1; there is no DNA to check the TCRdb D call of TRBD1. This clonotype was sampled from a human donor in good health. Some clones in this sample may be carry-over from other donors' samples. The specimen was naive CXCR3- CD8+ T cells from blood. The subset denotes: CD45RO-CCR7+CD27+CD95- naive CD8+ T cells lacking CXCR3 (TNR3-). The CDR3 here is CASSSPGTEAFF.